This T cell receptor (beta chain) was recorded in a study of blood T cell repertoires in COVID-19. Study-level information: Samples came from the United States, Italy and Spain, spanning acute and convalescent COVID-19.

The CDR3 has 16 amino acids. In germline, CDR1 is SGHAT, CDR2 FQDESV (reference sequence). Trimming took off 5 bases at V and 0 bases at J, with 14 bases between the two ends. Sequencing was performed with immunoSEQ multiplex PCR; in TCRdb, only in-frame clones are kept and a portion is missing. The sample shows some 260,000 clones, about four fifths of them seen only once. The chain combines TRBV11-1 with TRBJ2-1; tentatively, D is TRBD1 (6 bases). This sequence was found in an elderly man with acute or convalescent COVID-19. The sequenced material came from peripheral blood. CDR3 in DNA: TGTGCCAGCAGCCATTGGGACACCTACTCCTACAATGAGCAGTTCTTC. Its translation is CASSHWDTYSYNEQFF.